The source of this T cell receptor beta chain is a study of CD8+CD57+ T cells in acquired aplastic anemia. Study-wide findings and caveats: The study identified 25 to 30 CD8+ CDR3 sequences shared by patients and controls.

This clonotype was recorded many times. Its antigen remains unknown. Germline CDR1 is SEHNR and CDR2 is FQNEAQ (reference sequence). Deletions cut 5 bases from V and 4 bases from J, with 14 bases between. This CDR3 is 15 amino acids long. Both TCR beta VDJ combination and CDR3 sequence profiling were carried out. Genomic DNA was the template for this profiling. One entry per CDR3 protein, called by TCRdb with MiXCR from the reads. Seen here are around 150,000 distinct CDR3 sequences, roughly 43% observed once, and the top ten hold around 2.9%. Previously, flow cytometry had revealed CD8+CD57+ cell expansion in the patients chosen for sequencing.

This chain joins TRBV7-9 and TRBJ1-4; the D gene is possibly TRBD1 (6 bases). The clonotype was recovered from a human donor with aplastic anemia. Sequencing used sorted CD4+, CD8+, or CD8+CD57+ T cells (not recorded which) from PBMCs. The CDR3 coding sequence is TGTGCCAGCAGCATCAGACAGGAACGTAATGAAAAACTGTTTTTT. Its translation: CASSIRQERNEKLFF.